The next 30 T cell receptor beta chains were all read from a single sample in a study of cytomegalovirus exposure and HLA in healthy donors. Primers: 60 Vbeta forward and 13 Jbeta reverse. Measured with immunoSEQ multiplex PCR; TCRdb has only the in-frame clones, and not every one. Among some 150,000 clones listed, 75% were seen once. The sample taken for sequencing was PBMCs. The receptor source for this set is a man younger than 40 in good health and CMV-seronegative.

This rearrangement joins TRBV11-2 to TRBJ1-6; maybe TRBD1 (5 bases). CDR3 length equals 17 residues. V shed 5 bases and J shed 0 bases, with 14 bases lying between them. Per the germline V gene, CDR1 is SGHAT and CDR2 is FQNNGV. The CDR3 coding sequence is TGTGCCAGCAGCCGGACATCTGTAAGCTCCTATAATTCACCCCTCCACTTT. Translated, it gives CASSRTSVSSYNSPLHF.

The rearrangement links TRBV28 to TRBJ2-1; 8 bases align to TRBD1. Germline V gives CDR1 MDHEN, CDR2 SYDVKM. V lost 5 bases and J lost 8; bases outside the gene matches: 11. The CDR3 has 15 amino acids. CDR3 in amino acids: CASSPSPGQDYEQFF. CDR3 coding DNA: TGTGCCAGCAGTCCGAGTCCGGGACAGGACTATGAGCAGTTCTTC.

The V gene is TRBV2, the J gene TRBJ2-7, with D tentatively TRBD2 (6 bases). The V end was cut by 4 bases, the J end by 4 bases, with 26 bases between. This CDR3 has 18 amino acids. Germline V gives CDR1 SNHLY, CDR2 FYNNEI. The CDR3 DNA follows: TGTGCCAGCAGTGGCGCAAACAGGAGGTGGGGGGATGGATACGAGCAGTACTTC. Translation gives CASSGANRRWGDGYEQYF.

The gene calls are TRBV25-1 and TRBJ2-7; TRBD2 aligns across 11 bases. CDR1 and CDR2 (germline): MGHDK, SYGVNS. There are 16 residues in the CDR3. V lost 1 base to trimming and J lost 7 bases; unmatched junction nucleotides: 9. In DNA form, the CDR3 reads TGTGCCAGCAGTGAATCTACTAGCGGGAGATTACGGGAGCAGTACTTC. Translation gives CASSESTSGRLREQYF.

V is TRBV6-6 and J is TRBJ1-4; a possible D gene is TRBD1 (6 bases). The CDR3 is made up of 15 amino acids. V was pared by 8 bases and J by 4 bases, with 17 bases between. Looked up from germline, CDR1 is MNHNY and CDR2 is SVGAGI (reference sequence). The CDR3 DNA reads as TGTGCCAGCGGGGCCCCGGACAGAAATAATGAAAAACTGTTTTTT. It specifies CASGAPDRNNEKLFF.

This chain uses TRBV5-4 with TRBJ2-1, with TRBD2 as a possible D gene (5 bases). V lost 4 bases and J lost 5, with 10 bases in between. Germline-derived CDR1 and CDR2 are SGHNT and YYREEE (reference sequence). This CDR3 spans 13 amino acids. The CDR3 region is CASSLDFNNEQFF. The CDR3 DNA follows: TGTGCCAGCAGCCTGGACTTCAACAATGAGCAGTTCTTC.

J is TRBJ2-3 and V is TRBV4-1; 7 positions match TRBD2. V was clipped by 3 bases and J by 1 base; unmatched bases: 10. This CDR3 comprises 17 residues. CDR1 is MGHRA, CDR2 YSYEKL, per germline. The CDR3 sequence is CASSHPREDSGTDTQYF. The CDR3, as DNA: TGCGCCAGCAGCCATCCCCGGGAGGACTCTGGCACAGATACGCAGTATTTT.

The chain employs TRBV28 and TRBJ2-7; 7 nucleotides line up with TRBD1. Germline V gives CDR1 MDHEN, CDR2 SYDVKM. After removal of 2 bases from V and 4 bases from J, the junction contained 5 bases not matched to a gene. The CDR3 contains 14 residues. This CDR3 is CASSLNRGCYEQYF. The CDR3 DNA sequence: TGTGCCAGCAGTTTAAACAGGGGCTGTTACGAGCAGTACTTC. The full variable domain, rest sourced from reference TRBV28 and TRBJ2-7, is DVKVTQSSRYLVKRTGEKVFLECVQDMDHENMFWYRQDPGLGLRLIYFSYDVKMKEKGDIPEGYSVSREKKERFSLILESASTNQTSMYLCASSLNRGCYEQYFGPGTRLTVT.

This clone was picked up a small number of times. V and J are TRBV7-2 and TRBJ1-5; TRBD1 agrees at 7 bases. The germline CDR1 and CDR2 sequences are SGHTA and FQGNSA. This CDR3 region has 14 residues. Losses at the gene ends were 5 bases for V and 4 bases for J; bases not matched to a gene: 5. The chain's CDR3 is CASSRQGSNQPQHF. CDR3 nucleotides: TGTGCCAGCAGCAGACAGGGATCAAATCAGCCCCAGCATTTT.

V and J are TRBV2 and TRBJ2-7; D perhaps matches TRBD2 (6 bases). Per germline, CDR1 SNHLY and CDR2 FYNNEI. V was cut by 5 bases and J by 2 bases, with 10 bases left in between. CDR3 length: 13 amino acids. The chain's CDR3 is CASSNGEAYEQYF. For the CDR3, the DNA is TGTGCCAGCAGTAATGGGGAGGCCTACGAGCAGTACTTC.

This chain links TRBV28 with TRBJ2-6; D may be TRBD2 (5 bases). Trimming took off 6 bases at V and 1 base at J, with 10 bases between the two ends. The CDR3 is 15 residues long. Germline assignment: CDR1 MDHEN and CDR2 SYDVKM. In DNA form, the CDR3 reads TGTGCCAGCAGACGAGGAGGATCTGGGGCCAACGTCCTGACTTTC. Protein sequence: CASRRGGSGANVLTF.

The chain carries TRBV6-1 and TRBJ2-2, with D perhaps TRBD2 (6 bases). Per germline, CDR1 MNHNS and CDR2 SASEGT. This CDR3 region has 14 residues. Between the trimmed V and J ends, which lost 3 bases and 8 bases, there was a span of 13 bases. CDR3 bases: TGTGCCAGCAGTGATCCTGGGGGAGGAGGGGAGCTGTTTTTT. Its translation is CASSDPGGGGELFF.

The chain carries TRBV9 and TRBJ1-1, with 9 bases fitting TRBD1. Germline trimming cut 3 bases from V and 7 bases from J; bases unmatched to any gene: 10. The CDR3 covers 15 residues. CDR1 and CDR2 (germline): SGDLS, YYNGEE. CDR3 in DNA: TGTGCCAGCAGCGGCCAGGACAGGGGACCGGGTGAAGCTTTCTTT. Translated, it gives CASSGQDRGPGEAFF.

The gene calls are TRBV19 and TRBJ1-2; D may be TRBD1 (5 bases). CDR1 and CDR2 from the germline V gene are LNHDA and SQIVND (reference sequence). The V gene lost 3 bases and the J gene lost 6 bases, with 17 bases spanning the gap. The CDR3 is 15 residues long. The CDR3 loop reads CASSISDKGRHGYTF. CDR3 DNA: TGTGCCAGTAGTATTTCGGACAAAGGGAGGCATGGCTACACCTTC.

V usage is TRBV5-4 and J usage is TRBJ2-7; 7 bases line up with TRBD2. CDR1 is SGHNT and CDR2 is YYREEE in the germline V gene (reference sequence). V was pared by 3 bases and J by 5 bases, with 14 bases of the junction left unmatched. The CDR3 is 16 residues long. The DNA for the CDR3 is TGTGCCAGCAGCTCGGGGAGGGCTAACCTAGCCCACGAGCAGTACTTC. This encodes CASSSGRANLAHEQYF.

V gene TRBV18 combines with J gene TRBJ1-4; no reliable D call. The germline V gene encodes CDR1 KGHSH and CDR2 LQKENI. This CDR3 region has 13 residues. Trimming removed 6 bases at V and 0 bases at J, with 5 bases between. DNA of the CDR3: TGTGCCAGCTCCAGATCAACTAATGAAAAACTGTTTTTT. Protein sequence: CASSRSTNEKLFF.

The table lists this clone with a few counts. Here the CDR3 DNA reads TGTGCCAGCAGTTTATACGGGACAGTGAACACTGAAGCTTTCTTT. Protein product: CASSLYGTVNTEAFF. The chain carries TRBV28 and TRBJ1-1, with 7 bases that match TRBD1. The germline V gene encodes CDR1 MDHEN and CDR2 SYDVKM. The CDR3 totals 15 residues. The V segment lost 1 base and the J segment 0 bases; nucleotides outside the gene matches: 2. Combining the CDR3 with reference TRBV28 and TRBJ1-1 gives the whole variable domain DVKVTQSSRYLVKRTGEKVFLECVQDMDHENMFWYRQDPGLGLRLIYFSYDVKMKEKGDIPEGYSVSREKKERFSLILESASTNQTSMYLCASSLYGTVNTEAFFGQGTRLTVV.

This clone has a single count. The V and J genes are TRBV7-9 and TRBJ2-4, with TRBD1 identical over 7 bases. This CDR3 is 15 amino acids long. J lost 7 bases, V lost 4 bases, and 10 bases had no gene match. CDR1 and CDR2 (germline): SEHNR, FQNEAQ (reference sequence). CDR3 DNA sequence: TGTGCCAGCAGCTCCGACCGGGGACAGAGGAACATTCAGTACTTC. This gives the protein CASSSDRGQRNIQYF.

The V and J genes are TRBV4-2 and TRBJ1-1, with no clear D. CDR1 is LGHNA, CDR2 YNFKEQ, per germline. This CDR3 is built from 11 residues. V lost 4 bases, J lost 5 bases, and 5 bases lay in between. DNA for the CDR3: TGTGCCAGCAGCCGTGAGACTGAAGCTTTCTTT. Translating it yields CASSRETEAFF.

Worth noting for this clone: The junction departs from the called germline gene at one end, perhaps through a read error. V and J are TRBV13 and TRBJ2-6, with a tentative D call TRBD1 (6 bases). Germline V CDR1 and CDR2: PRHDT, FYEKMQ (reference sequence). The CDR3 consists of 18 residues. The CDR3 spells CASSRLEGVESGANGLTF. CDR3 nucleotide sequence: TGTGCCAGCAGCCGCCTCGAGGGGGTCGAATCTGGGGCCAACGGCCTGACTTTC.

The rearrangement joins TRBV7-2 to TRBJ1-2, with TRBD1 matching 9 bases. The CDR3 sequence is 14 residues long. Looked up from germline, CDR1 is SGHTA and CDR2 is FQGNSA. V was pared by 4 bases and J by 6 bases, with 6 bases of the junction left unmatched. Here the CDR3 DNA reads TGTGCCAGCAGCTACCGGGACAGGGCCCATGGCTACACCTTC. It specifies CASSYRDRAHGYTF.

The chain combines TRBV5-1 with TRBJ2-1, with a possible D match to TRBD1 (7 bases). Per the germline V gene, CDR1 is SGHRS and CDR2 is YFSETQ. The CDR3 is made up of 15 amino acids. The V end was cut by 0 bases, the J end by 7 bases, with 14 bases between. CDR3 sequence (DNA): TGCGCCAGCAGCTTGGATCAGGGGGGTCTGAATGAGCAGTTCTTC. It translates to CASSLDQGGLNEQFF.

The rearrangement links TRBV5-1 to TRBJ1-3; D perhaps matches TRBD1 (6 bases). Germline CDR1 is SGHRS and CDR2 is YFSETQ. V was trimmed by 0 bases and J by 4 bases, leaving 14 bases between them. This CDR3 has 16 residues. Written as DNA, the CDR3 is TGCGCCAGCAGCTTGGGCGGCAGGGGAAACGGAAACACCATATATTTT. This translates into CASSLGGRGNGNTIYF.

The chain is built from TRBV6-5 and TRBJ1-2; weak D call: TRBD1 (6 bases). CDR1 is MNHEY, CDR2 SVGAGI, per germline. V lost 6 bases to trimming and J lost 6 bases, with 14 bases between them. The CDR3 has 13 amino acids. CDR3 region: CASRNGGANGYTF. The DNA for the CDR3 is TGTGCCAGCAGAAACGGGGGGGCGAATGGCTACACCTTC.

The chain combines TRBV9 with TRBJ2-1; 11 bases match TRBD2. J lost 3 bases, V lost 4 bases, and 15 bases had no gene match. The CDR3 extends over 19 amino acids. Germline values: CDR1 SGDLS, CDR2 YYNGEE. CDR3 amino acids: CASSFETGTSGDRYNEQFF. DNA of the CDR3: TGTGCCAGCAGCTTCGAGACCGGGACTAGCGGTGATCGCTACAATGAGCAGTTCTTC.

This clone came up a few times. The CDR3: CASSYYTGELFF. The CDR3 DNA reads as TGTGCCAGCAGCTACTACACCGGGGAGCTGTTTTTT. This chain uses TRBV7-9 with TRBJ2-2; no definite D call. This CDR3 is 12 amino acids long. Germline assignment: CDR1 SEHNR and CDR2 FQNEAQ (reference sequence). Trimming stripped 4 bases from V and 3 bases from J, with 3 bases between.

The chain combines TRBV5-1 with TRBJ2-1; weak D call: TRBD2 (6 bases). This CDR3 contains 14 residues. The V gene lost 1 base and the J gene lost 8 bases, with 13 bases spanning the gap. Germline loops: CDR1 SGHRS, CDR2 YFSETQ. The CDR3 nucleotides read TGCGCCAGCAGCTTGAGCGGGCAGGGAGATGAGCAGTTCTTC. It yields the protein CASSLSGQGDEQFF.

This chain connects TRBV5-1 to TRBJ1-2; TRBD1 is a possible D gene (5 bases). Germline CDR1 SGHRS, CDR2 YFSETQ. The CDR3 length is 14 residues. The V gene lost 5 bases and the J gene lost 5 bases, with 16 bases spanning the gap. CDR3 loop: CASRDSGGKYGYTF. DNA for the CDR3: TGCGCCAGCAGGGACTCCGGGGGAAAATATGGCTACACCTTC.

This clone has a handful of counts. The rearrangement joins TRBV6-5 to TRBJ1-1; D is unclear. The germline CDR1 and CDR2 sequences are MNHEY and SVGAGI. V lost 0 bases, J lost 4 bases, and 6 bases lay in between. This CDR3 comprises 13 residues. The CDR3: CASSYSGSTEAFF. The CDR3, as DNA: TGTGCCAGCAGTTACTCGGGGAGCACTGAAGCTTTCTTT.

This rearrangement joins TRBV6-1 to TRBJ2-1, with 9 bases lining up with TRBD2. Trimming cost V 4 bases and J 10 bases; bases outside gene matches: 8. The germline CDR1 and CDR2 sequences are MNHNS and SASEGT. The length of the CDR3 is 14 residues. The CDR3 coding sequence is TGTGCCAGCAGTGTACCGGGACTAGCAGGGGAGCAGTTCTTC. Its translation is CASSVPGLAGEQFF.